This passage covers 3 T cell receptor beta chains from one sample sequenced in a study of beta chain features in type 1 diabetes. Sequenced material consisted of expressed TCRB transcripts (all of the isolated RNA was reverse transcribed). Assay used: immunoSEQ multiplex PCR; TCRdb lists only in-frame clones, some missing. Of 900,000 or so clones listed, 15% to 20% are singletons. Sequencing was performed on naive CD4+ T cells from blood. All receptors derive from a young woman in good health.

This clone was detected a few times. The chain carries TRBV7-9 and TRBJ1-1; D unclear. The CDR3 runs to 16 residues. Germline V gene data show CDR1 as SEHNR and CDR2 as FQNEAQ (reference sequence). V dropped 1 base and J dropped 6 bases, with 18 bases sitting between them. The CDR3 sequence is CASSLGLYSRNAEAFF. As DNA, the CDR3 is TGTGCCAGCAGCTTAGGTTTATACAGCCGTAACGCTGAAGCTTTCTTT. The whole variable domain, remainder taken from reference TRBV7-9 and TRBJ1-1, is DTGVSQNPRHKITKRGQNVTFRCDPISEHNRLYWYRQTLGQGPEFLTYFQNEAQLEKSRLLSDRFSAERPKGSFSTLEIQRTEQGDSAMYLCASSLGLYSRNAEAFFGQGTRLTVV.

In regard to this clone: The sample holds other DNA sequences that translate to the same CDR3. The chain is built from TRBV18 and TRBJ2-5; D ambiguous. This CDR3 has 14 amino acids. The V gene lost 3 bases and the J gene lost 1 base, with 9 bases spanning the gap. Looked up from germline, CDR1 is KGHSH and CDR2 is LQKENI. CDR3 sequence: CASSPPNLQETQYF. The CDR3 DNA follows: TGTGCCAGCTCACCCCCCAACCTCCAAGAGACCCAGTACTTC.

This clone was counted only a few times. This chain links TRBV7-9 with TRBJ2-3, with D possibly being TRBD2 (5 bases). Trimming removed 1 base from V and 1 base from J, with 12 bases in between. The germline V gene has CDR1 SEHNR and CDR2 FQNEAQ (reference sequence). This CDR3 is built from 16 residues. The CDR3 loop reads CASSLGVAGGTDTQYF. CDR3 nucleotide sequence: TGTGCCAGCAGCTTAGGGGTCGCGGGTGGCACAGATACGCAGTATTTT. The whole variable domain, remainder taken from reference TRBV7-9 and TRBJ2-3, is DTGVSQNPRHKITKRGQNVTFRCDPISEHNRLYWYRQTLGQGPEFLTYFQNEAQLEKSRLLSDRFSAERPKGSFSTLEIQRTEQGDSAMYLCASSLGVAGGTDTQYFGPGTRLTVL.